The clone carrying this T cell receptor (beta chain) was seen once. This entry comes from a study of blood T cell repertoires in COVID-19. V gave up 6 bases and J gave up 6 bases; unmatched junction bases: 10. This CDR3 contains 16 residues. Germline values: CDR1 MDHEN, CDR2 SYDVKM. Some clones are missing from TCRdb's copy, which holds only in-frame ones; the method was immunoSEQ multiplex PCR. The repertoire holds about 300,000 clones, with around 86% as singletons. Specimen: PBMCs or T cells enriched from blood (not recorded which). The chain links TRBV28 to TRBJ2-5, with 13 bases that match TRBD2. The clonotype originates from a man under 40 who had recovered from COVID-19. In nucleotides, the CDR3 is TGTGCCAGCAGCCTATCACTAGCGGGGGGGCCGCAGACCCAGTACTTC. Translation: CASSLSLAGGPQTQYF.